The T cell receptor beta chain described here comes from a study of cytotoxic CD8 clonotypes in ibrutinib-treated CLL. The assay was immunoSEQ multiplex PCR, and TCRdb's table has in-frame clones only and misses some. The sample includes some 61,000 clones, roughly 72% of them seen just once. Note on this clone: Its specificity is not known.

Frozen PBMC stocks contributed around 1.8 micrograms of genomic DNA to the TCR beta libraries. General observations from the study: Baseline clonality, above age-matched healthy donor levels, tracked circulating CD8+ T-cell counts. Public clonotypes were uncommon and contracted or stayed stable on treatment.

The germline CDR1 and CDR2 sequences are SGDLS and YYNGEE. The CDR3 runs to 12 residues. V was clipped by 3 bases and J by 14 bases, with 16 bases between them. The chain is built from TRBV9 and TRBJ2-3; tentatively, D is TRBD1 (6 bases). The receptor's source is a human donor with chronic lymphocytic leukemia. Sample: PBMCs, taken after 12 months of ibrutinib treatment. CDR3 sequence: CASSETRQDLYF. CDR3 sequence (DNA): TGTGCCAGCAGCGAAACGAGACAGGACCTGTATTTT.